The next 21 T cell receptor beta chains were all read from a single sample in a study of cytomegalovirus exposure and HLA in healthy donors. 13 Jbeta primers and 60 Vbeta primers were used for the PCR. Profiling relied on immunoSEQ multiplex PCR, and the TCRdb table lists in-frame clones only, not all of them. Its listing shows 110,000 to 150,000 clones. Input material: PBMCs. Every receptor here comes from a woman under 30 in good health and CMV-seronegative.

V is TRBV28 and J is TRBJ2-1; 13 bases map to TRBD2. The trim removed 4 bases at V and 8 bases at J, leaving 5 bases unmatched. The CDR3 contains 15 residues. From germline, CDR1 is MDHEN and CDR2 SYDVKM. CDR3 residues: CASSSGLAGTDEQFF. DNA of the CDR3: TGTGCCAGCAGTTCGGGACTAGCGGGAACCGATGAGCAGTTCTTC.

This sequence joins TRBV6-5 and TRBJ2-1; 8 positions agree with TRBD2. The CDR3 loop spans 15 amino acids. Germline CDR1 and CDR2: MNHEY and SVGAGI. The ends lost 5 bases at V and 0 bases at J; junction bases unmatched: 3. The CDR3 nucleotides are TGTGCCAGCAGTCCAAGCGGGAGCTCCTACAATGAGCAGTTCTTC. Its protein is CASSPSGSSYNEQFF.

CDR3 DNA: TGTGCCAGCAGCCCGGCGGCACTAGCGAGAACAGATACGCAGTATTTT. This gives the protein CASSPAALARTDTQYF. The V call is TRBV5-4, the J call TRBJ2-3; the match to TRBD2 covers 7 bases. Germline loops: CDR1 SGHNT, CDR2 YYREEE (reference sequence). The CDR3 extends over 16 amino acids. The V gene end was trimmed by 4 bases and the J gene end by 3 bases; junction bases not matched to a gene: 11.

The CDR3 spells CASSMGQGALGANVLTF. CDR3 DNA sequence: TGTGCCAGCAGCATGGGACAGGGAGCTCTGGGAGCCAACGTCCTGACTTTC. The V call is TRBV5-4, the J call TRBJ2-6; TRBD1 agrees at 9 bases. From germline, CDR1 is SGHNT and CDR2 YYREEE (reference sequence). The V gene end was trimmed by 4 bases and the J gene end by 7 bases; junction bases not matched to a gene: 12. The CDR3 contains 17 residues.

CDR3 DNA sequence: TGCGCCAGCAAAGTTCCGATGACAGGGGGATTGCCCAAAAACATTCAGTACTTC. It specifies CASKVPMTGGLPKNIQYF. This chain connects TRBV10-1 to TRBJ2-4; 9 nucleotides match TRBD1. V trimming: 7 bases; J trimming: 2 bases; junction bases outside the gene matches: 15. From germline, CDR1 is WNHNN and CDR2 SYGVQD (reference sequence). The CDR3 runs to 18 residues.

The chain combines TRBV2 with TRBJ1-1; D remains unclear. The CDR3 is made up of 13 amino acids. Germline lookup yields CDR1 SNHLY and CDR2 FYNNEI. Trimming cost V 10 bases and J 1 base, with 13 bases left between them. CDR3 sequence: CAITYEANTEAFF. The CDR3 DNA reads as TGTGCCATCACTTATGAGGCGAACACTGAAGCTTTCTTT.

The CDR3 region has the DNA TGTGCCAGCAGCCTACCTCGGGCAATATGGGAGGACTCCTACAATGAGCAGTTCTTC. Protein product: CASSLPRAIWEDSYNEQFF. The rearrangement uses TRBV7-9 and TRBJ2-1, with a tentative D call TRBD2 (6 bases). The CDR3 loop spans 19 amino acids. Per the germline V gene, CDR1 is SEHNR and CDR2 is FQNEAQ (reference sequence). With 5 bases removed from V and 0 bases from J, the gap between germline ends came to 23 bases.

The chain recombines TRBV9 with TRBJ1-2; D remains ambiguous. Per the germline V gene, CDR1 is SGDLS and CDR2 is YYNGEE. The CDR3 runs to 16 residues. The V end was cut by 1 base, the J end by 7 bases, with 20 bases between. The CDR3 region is CASSVSLVADFSGYTF. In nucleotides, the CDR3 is TGTGCCAGCAGCGTATCCTTGGTGGCCGACTTTAGTGGCTACACCTTC.

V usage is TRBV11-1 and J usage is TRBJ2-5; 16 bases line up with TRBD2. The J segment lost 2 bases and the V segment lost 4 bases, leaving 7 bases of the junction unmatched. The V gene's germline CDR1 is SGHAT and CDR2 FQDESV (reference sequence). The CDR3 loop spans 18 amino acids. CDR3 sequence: CASSSGLAGGGLQETQYF. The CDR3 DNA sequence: TGTGCCAGCAGCTCGGGACTAGCGGGAGGGGGACTGCAAGAGACCCAGTACTTC. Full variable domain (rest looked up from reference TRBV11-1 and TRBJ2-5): EAEVAQSPRYKITEKSQAVAFWCDPISGHATLYWYRQILGQGPELLVQFQDESVVDDSQLPKDRFSAERLKGVDSTLKIQPAELGDSAMYLCASSSGLAGGGLQETQYFGPGTRLLVL.

CDR3 DNA sequence: TGTGCCAGCAGCTTGTACCTAGCGGCTAGCACAGATACGCAGTATTTT. Translation: CASSLYLAASTDTQYF. V is TRBV5-4 and J is TRBJ2-3, with 7 bases matching TRBD2. The V gene's germline CDR1 is SGHNT and CDR2 YYREEE (reference sequence). CDR3 length: 16 residues. The V gene end was trimmed by 1 base and the J gene end by 0 bases; junction bases not matched to a gene: 5.

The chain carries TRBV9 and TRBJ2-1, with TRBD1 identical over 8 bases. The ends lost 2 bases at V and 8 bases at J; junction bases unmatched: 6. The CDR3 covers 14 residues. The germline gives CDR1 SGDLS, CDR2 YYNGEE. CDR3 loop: CASSVWAGGHEQFF. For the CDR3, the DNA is TGTGCCAGCAGCGTTTGGGCAGGGGGCCATGAGCAGTTCTTC.

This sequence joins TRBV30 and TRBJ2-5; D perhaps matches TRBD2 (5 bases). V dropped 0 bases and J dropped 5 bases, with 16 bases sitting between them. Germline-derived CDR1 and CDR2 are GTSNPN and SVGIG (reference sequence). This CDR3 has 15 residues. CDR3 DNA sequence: TGTGCCTGGAGTGTAGGTCTCGGGGTTTCGGAGACCCAGTACTTC. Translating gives CAWSVGLGVSETQYF.

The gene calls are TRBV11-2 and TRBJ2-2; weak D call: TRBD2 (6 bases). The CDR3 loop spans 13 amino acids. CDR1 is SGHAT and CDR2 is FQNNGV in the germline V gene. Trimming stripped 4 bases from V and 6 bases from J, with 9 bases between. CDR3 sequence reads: CASSSGLSGELFF. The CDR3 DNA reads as TGTGCCAGCAGCTCGGGACTCTCCGGGGAGCTGTTTTTT.

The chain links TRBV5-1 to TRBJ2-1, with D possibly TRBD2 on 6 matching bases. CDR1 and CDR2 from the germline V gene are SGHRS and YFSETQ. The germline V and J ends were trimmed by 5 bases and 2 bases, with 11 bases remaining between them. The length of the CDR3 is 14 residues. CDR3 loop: CASRVAGTYNEQFF. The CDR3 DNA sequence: TGCGCCAGCAGAGTTGCGGGAACCTACAATGAGCAGTTCTTC.

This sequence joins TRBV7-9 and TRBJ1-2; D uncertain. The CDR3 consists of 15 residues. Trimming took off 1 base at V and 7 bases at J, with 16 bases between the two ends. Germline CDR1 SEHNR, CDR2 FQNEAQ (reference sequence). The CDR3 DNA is TGTGCCAGCAGCTTAGGGGTATCCACTAGGTTTGGCTACACCTTC. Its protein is CASSLGVSTRFGYTF.

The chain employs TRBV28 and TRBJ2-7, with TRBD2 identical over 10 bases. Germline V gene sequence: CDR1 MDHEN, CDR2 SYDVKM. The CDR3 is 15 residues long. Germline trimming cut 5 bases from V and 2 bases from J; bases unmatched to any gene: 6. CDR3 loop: CASSNLGLAAYEQYV. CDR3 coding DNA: TGTGCCAGCAGTAACCTCGGACTAGCGGCCTACGAGCAGTACGTC.

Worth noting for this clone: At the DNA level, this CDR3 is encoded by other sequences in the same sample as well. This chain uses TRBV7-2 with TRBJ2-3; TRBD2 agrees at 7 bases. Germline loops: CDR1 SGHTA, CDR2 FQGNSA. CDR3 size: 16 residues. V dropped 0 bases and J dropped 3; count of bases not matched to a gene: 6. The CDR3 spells CASSLAPGGSTDTQYF. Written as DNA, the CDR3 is TGTGCCAGCAGCTTAGCGCCTGGCGGGAGTACAGATACGCAGTATTTT.

The DNA of the CDR3 is TGTGCCAGCAGTGTCGGGACTAGTTCCATATACGAGCAGTACTTC. Its protein product is CASSVGTSSIYEQYF. This chain uses TRBV6-1 with TRBJ2-7; 8 positions agree with TRBD2. The germline V gene has CDR1 MNHNS and CDR2 SASEGT. The CDR3 contains 15 residues. J was trimmed by 4 bases and V by 4 bases; bases with no gene match: 9.

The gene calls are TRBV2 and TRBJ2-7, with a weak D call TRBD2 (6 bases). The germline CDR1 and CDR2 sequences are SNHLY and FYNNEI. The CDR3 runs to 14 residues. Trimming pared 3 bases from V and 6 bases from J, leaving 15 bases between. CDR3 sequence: CASSEGGRVGEQYF. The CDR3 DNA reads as TGTGCCAGCAGTGAGGGGGGAAGGGTAGGCGAGCAGTACTTC.

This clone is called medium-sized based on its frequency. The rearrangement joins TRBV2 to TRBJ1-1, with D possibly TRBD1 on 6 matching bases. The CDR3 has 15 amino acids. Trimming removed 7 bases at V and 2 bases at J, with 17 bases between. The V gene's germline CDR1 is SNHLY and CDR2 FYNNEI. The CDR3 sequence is CASIEGGLSNTEAFF. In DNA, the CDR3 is TGTGCCAGCATCGAGGGGGGGTTAAGCAACACTGAAGCTTTCTTT.

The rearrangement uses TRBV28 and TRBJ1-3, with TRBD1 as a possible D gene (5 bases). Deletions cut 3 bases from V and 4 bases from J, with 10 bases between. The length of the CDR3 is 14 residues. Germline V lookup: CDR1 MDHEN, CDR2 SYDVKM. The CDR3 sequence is CASSLAGSGNTIYF. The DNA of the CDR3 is TGTGCCAGCAGTTTGGCAGGGTCCGGAAACACCATATATTTT.